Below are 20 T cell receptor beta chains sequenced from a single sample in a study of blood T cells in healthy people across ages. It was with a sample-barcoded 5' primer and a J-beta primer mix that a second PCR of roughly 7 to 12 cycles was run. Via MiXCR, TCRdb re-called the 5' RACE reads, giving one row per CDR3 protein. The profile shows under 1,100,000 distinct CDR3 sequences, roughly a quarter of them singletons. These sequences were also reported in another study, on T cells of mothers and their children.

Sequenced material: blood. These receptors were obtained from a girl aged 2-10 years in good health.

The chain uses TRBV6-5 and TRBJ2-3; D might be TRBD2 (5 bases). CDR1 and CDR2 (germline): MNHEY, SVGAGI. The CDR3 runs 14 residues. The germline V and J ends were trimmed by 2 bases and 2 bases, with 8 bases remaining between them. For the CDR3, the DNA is TGTGCCAGCAGTTACCGGGGTAACACAGATACGCAGTATTTT. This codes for CASSYRGNTDTQYF.

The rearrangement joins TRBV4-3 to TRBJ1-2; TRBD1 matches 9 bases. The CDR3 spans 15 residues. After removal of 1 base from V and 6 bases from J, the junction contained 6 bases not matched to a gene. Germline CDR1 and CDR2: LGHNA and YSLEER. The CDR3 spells CASSQVLRTGDGYTF. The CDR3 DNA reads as TGCGCCAGCAGCCAAGTTCTTCGGACAGGGGATGGCTACACCTTC.

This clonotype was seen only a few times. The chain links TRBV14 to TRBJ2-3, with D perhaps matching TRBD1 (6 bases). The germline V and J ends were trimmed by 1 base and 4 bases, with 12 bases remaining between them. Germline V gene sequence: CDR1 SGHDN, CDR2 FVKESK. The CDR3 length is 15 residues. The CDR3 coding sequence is TGTGCCAGCAGCCAAGTCTCACAGGGCCCAGATACGCAGTATTTT. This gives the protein CASSQVSQGPDTQYF.

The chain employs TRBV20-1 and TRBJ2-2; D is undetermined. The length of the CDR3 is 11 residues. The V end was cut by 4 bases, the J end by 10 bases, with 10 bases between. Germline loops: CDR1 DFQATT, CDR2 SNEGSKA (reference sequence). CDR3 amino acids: CSANRAEELFF. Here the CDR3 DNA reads TGCAGTGCTAATCGAGCTGAGGAGCTGTTTTTT.

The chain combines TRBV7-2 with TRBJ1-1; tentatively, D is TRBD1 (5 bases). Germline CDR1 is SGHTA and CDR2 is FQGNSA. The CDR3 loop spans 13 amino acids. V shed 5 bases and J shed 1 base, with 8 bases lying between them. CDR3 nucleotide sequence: TGTGCCAGCAGCAGACAGTCGAACACTGAAGCTTTCTTT. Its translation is CASSRQSNTEAFF.

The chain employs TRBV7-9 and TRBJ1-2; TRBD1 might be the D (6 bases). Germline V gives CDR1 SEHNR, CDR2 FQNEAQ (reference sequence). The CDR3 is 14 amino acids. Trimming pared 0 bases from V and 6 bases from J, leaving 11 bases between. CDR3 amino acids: CASSLAPPGDGYTF. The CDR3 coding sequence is TGTGCCAGCAGCTTAGCGCCCCCAGGGGATGGCTACACCTTC.

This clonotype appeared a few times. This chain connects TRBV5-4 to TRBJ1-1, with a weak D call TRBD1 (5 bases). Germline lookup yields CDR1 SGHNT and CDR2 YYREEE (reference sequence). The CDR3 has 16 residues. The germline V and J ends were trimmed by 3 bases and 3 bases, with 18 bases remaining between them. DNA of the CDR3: TGTGCCAGCAGCTCTATGTCTGGGGCGGCGGACACTGAAGCTTTCTTT. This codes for CASSSMSGAADTEAFF.

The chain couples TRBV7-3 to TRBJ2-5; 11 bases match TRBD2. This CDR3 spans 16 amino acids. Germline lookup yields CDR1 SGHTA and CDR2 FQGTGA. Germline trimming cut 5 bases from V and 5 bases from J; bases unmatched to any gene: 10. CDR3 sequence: CASSPTLAGGQETQYF. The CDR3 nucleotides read TGTGCCAGCAGCCCCACCCTAGCGGGGGGACAGGAGACCCAGTACTTC.

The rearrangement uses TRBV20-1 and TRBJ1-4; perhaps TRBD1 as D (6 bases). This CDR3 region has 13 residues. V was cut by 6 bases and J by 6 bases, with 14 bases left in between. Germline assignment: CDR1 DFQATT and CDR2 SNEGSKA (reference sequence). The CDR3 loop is CSAPGDTDEKLFF. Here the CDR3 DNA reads TGCAGTGCCCCTGGGGACACTGATGAAAAACTGTTTTTT.

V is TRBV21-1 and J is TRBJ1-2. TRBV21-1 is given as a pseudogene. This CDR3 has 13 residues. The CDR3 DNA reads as TGTGCCAGCAGCGACGAGCCTCACTATGGCTACACCTTC. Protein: CASSDEPHYGYTF.

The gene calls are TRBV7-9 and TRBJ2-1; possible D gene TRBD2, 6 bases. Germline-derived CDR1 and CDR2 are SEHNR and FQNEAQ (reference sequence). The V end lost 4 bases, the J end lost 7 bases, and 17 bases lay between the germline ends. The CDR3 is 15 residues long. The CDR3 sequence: CASSSADIAENEQFF. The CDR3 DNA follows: TGTGCCAGCAGCTCCGCCGATATAGCGGAAAATGAGCAGTTCTTC. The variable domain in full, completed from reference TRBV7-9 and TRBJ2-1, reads DTGVSQNPRHKITKRGQNVTFRCDPISEHNRLYWYRQTLGQGPEFLTYFQNEAQLEKSRLLSDRFSAERPKGSFSTLEIQRTEQGDSAMYLCASSSADIAENEQFFGPGTRLTVL.

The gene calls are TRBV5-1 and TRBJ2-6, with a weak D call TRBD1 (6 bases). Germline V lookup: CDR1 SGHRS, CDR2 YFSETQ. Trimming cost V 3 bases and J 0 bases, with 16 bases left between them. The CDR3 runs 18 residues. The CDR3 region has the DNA TGCGCCAGCAGCTATCTGACAGGCTTGGGCTCTGGGGCCAACGTCCTGACTTTC. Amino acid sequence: CASSYLTGLGSGANVLTF.

The DNA for the CDR3 is TGTGCCAGCAGCTCAACATTAGGGGGCCGTACAGATACGCAGTATTTT. Translation gives CASSSTLGGRTDTQYF. This chain links TRBV7-3 with TRBJ2-3; 7 bases map to TRBD1. V was pared by 4 bases and J by 3 bases, with 10 bases of the junction left unmatched. The CDR3 is 16 amino acids. Germline CDR1 reads SGHTA; CDR2 reads FQGTGA.

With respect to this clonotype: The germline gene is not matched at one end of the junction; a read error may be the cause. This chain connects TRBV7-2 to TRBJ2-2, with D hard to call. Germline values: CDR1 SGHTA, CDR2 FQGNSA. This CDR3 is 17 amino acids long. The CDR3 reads CAGSLDSVLDSTGELFF. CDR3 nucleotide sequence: TGTGCCGGCAGCTTAGATTCGGTTCTAGATTCCACCGGGGAGCTGTTTTTT. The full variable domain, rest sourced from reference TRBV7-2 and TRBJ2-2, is GAGVSQSPSNKVTEKGKDVELRCDPISGHTALYWYRQSLGQGLEFLIYFQGNSAPDKSGLPSDRFSAERTGGSVSTLTIQRTQQEDSAVYLCAGSLDSVLDSTGELFFGEGSRLTVL.

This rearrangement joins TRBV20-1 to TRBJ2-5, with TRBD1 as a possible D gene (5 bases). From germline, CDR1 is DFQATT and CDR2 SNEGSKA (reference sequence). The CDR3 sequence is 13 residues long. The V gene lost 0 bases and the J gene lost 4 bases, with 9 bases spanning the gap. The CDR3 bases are TGCAGTGCTAGAGACAGGGTCGGAGAGACCCAGTACTTC. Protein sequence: CSARDRVGETQYF.

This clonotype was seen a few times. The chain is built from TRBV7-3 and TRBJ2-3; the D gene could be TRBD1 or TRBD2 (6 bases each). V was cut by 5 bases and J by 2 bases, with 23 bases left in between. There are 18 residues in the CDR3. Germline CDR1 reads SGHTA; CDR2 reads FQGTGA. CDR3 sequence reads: CASSPGARGSGYTDTQYF. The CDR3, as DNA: TGTGCCAGCAGCCCGGGGGCTAGAGGTTCGGGTTACACAGATACGCAGTATTTT.

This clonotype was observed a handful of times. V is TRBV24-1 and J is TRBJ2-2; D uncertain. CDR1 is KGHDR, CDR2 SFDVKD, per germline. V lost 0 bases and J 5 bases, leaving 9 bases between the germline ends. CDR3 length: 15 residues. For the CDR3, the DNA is TGTGCCACCAGTGATTTGGCGGAAGGGACCGGGGAGCTGTTTTTT. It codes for CATSDLAEGTGELFF.

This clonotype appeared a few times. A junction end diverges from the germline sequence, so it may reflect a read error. Here the CDR3 DNA reads TGTGCCACCAGTGACCGACTAGCGGGGGACCGGCATTTT. Its protein is CATSDRLAGDRHF. This chain connects TRBV24-1 to TRBJ2-3, with TRBD2 matching 12 bases. Germline V gene data show CDR1 as KGHDR and CDR2 as SFDVKD. CDR3 length equals 13 residues.

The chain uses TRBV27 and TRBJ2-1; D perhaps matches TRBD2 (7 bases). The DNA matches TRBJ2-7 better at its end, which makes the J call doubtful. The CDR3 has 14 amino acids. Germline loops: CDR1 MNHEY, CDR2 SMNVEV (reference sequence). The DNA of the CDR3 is TGTGCCAGCAGCATAGCGGGCAGGGGCTACGAGCAGTACTTC. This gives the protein CASSIAGRGYEQYF.

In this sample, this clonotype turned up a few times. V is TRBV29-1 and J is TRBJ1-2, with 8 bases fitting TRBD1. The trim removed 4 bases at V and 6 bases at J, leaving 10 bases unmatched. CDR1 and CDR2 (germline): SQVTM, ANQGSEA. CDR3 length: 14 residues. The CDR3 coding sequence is TGCAGCGTTGTTGACAGGGGCGGTACCAATGGCTACACCTTC. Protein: CSVVDRGGTNGYTF.